Listed below are T cell receptor beta chains from one sample, sequenced in a study of blood T cell repertoires in COVID-19. Sequencing used immunoSEQ multiplex PCR; TCRdb keeps in-frame clones, though not all of them. Of under 100,000 clones listed, around nine tenths were seen once; the top ten hold 3% to 4%. Sample: peripheral blood. Every receptor here comes from a woman aged 65 to 85 with acute or convalescent COVID-19. Each CDR3 is given with its conserved first and last residue. D genes are given only for firm matches. Clone size is shown for a subset of rows, as once, few, many or a class of expanded clone.

J gene | clone size | D gene | V gene | CDR3 DNA | CDR3 protein
TRBJ2-3 | NA | TRBD2 | TRBV11-2 | TGTGCCAGCAGCAGTGGCGGGGGGCTCCCCACAGATACGCAGTATTTT | CASSSGGGLPTDTQYF
TRBJ2-7 | once | NA | TRBV28 | TGTGCCAGCACCCCGACAGGACCCTCCTACGAGCAGTACTTC | CASTPTGPSYEQYF
TRBJ1-5 | few | TRBD1 | TRBV6-5 | TGTGCCAGCAGTTCCAGGACAGGGGTTTCTCAGCCCCAGCATTTT | CASSSRTGVSQPQHF
TRBJ2-1 | NA | NA | TRBV19 | TGTGCCAGTGGAGGGACTGTCTACAATGAGCAGTTCTTC | CASGGTVYNEQFF
TRBJ2-3 | NA | TRBD2 | TRBV10-3 | TGTGCCATCAGTGGGGGGGGGAATACGCAGTATTTT | CAISGGGNTQYF
TRBJ1-1 | NA | TRBD1 | TRBV15 | TGTGCCACCTCAGGGGGGAGTATGAACACTGAAGCTTTCTTT | CATSGGSMNTEAFF
TRBJ1-2 | NA | TRBD1 | TRBV5-1 | TGCGCCAGCAGCTCGGGACAGGGTGACTATGGCTACACCTTC | CASSSGQGDYGYTF
TRBJ2-2 | NA | NA | TRBV27 | TGTGCCAGCAGTCCTTACGTGGACGCGGGCGCCGGGGAGCTGTTTTTT | CASSPYVDAGAGELFF
TRBJ1-2 | NA | TRBD1 | TRBV19 | TGTGCCAGTAGTACAGGGACAGGGGACTATGGCTACACCTTC | CASSTGTGDYGYTF
TRBJ2-5 | NA | NA | TRBV6-2/TRBV6-3 | TGTGCCAGCAGCCCTACAGGACGCGAGACCCAGTACTTC | CASSPTGRETQYF
TRBJ2-7 | NA | NA | TRBV7-9 | TGTGCCAGCAGCTTAGGCTCGGGAATCTACGAGCAGTACTTC | CASSLGSGIYEQYF
TRBJ1-5 | few | TRBD1 | TRBV28 | TGTGCCAGCCTCCGGGACAGGATCAATCAGCCCCAGCATTTT | CASLRDRINQPQHF
TRBJ1-1 | NA | NA | TRBV19 | TGTGCCAGTAGTAGGACAGTACGGAACACTGAAGCTTTCTTT | CASSRTVRNTEAFF
TRBJ1-1 | NA | TRBD1 | TRBV5-1 | TGCGCCAGCAGCTTGGGGACAGGGGGCACTGAAGCTTTCTTT | CASSLGTGGTEAFF
TRBJ2-1 | few | TRBD2 | TRBV6-6 | TGTGCCGCAGGCAGCGGGGGGTACAATGAGCAGTTCTTC | CAAGSGGYNEQFF
TRBJ2-3 | many | TRBD2 | TRBV7-7 | TGTGCCAGCAGCACGACTAGCGCGGCGACAGATACGCAGTATTTT | CASSTTSAATDTQYF
TRBJ1-6 | NA | TRBD1 | TRBV11-2 | TGTGCCAGCAGCTTAGCAGGGGGCAATTCACCCCTCCACTTT | CASSLAGGNSPLHF
TRBJ1-1 | NA | NA | TRBV7-8 | TGTGCCAGCAGCCAAGACAGGAACACTGAAGCTTTCTTT | CASSQDRNTEAFF
TRBJ2-2 | NA | NA | TRBV6-5 | TGTGCCAGCAGTTACGCCGCTCAGGGGTACACCGGGGAGCTGTTTTTT | CASSYAAQGYTGELFF
TRBJ2-1 | NA | NA | TRBV9 | TGTGCCAGCAGCGTAGAGAGCTCCTACAATGAGCAGTTCTTC | CASSVESSYNEQFF
TRBJ1-2 | NA | TRBD1 | TRBV7-9 | TGTGCCAGCAGCCCAACCACAGGGGGCTATGGCTACACCTTC | CASSPTTGGYGYTF
TRBJ1-6 | NA | TRBD1 | TRBV28 | TGTGCCAGCAGGAGCAGGGGGCTAAATTCACCCCTCCACTTT | CASRSRGLNSPLHF
TRBJ2-4 | NA | NA | TRBV3-1/TRBV3-2 | TGTGCCAGCAGCCAGGCGGGCACCATAGCCAAAAACATTCAGTACTTC | CASSQAGTIAKNIQYF
TRBJ1-1 | NA | TRBD1 | TRBV5-4 | TGTGCCAGCAGCTTGGGGACAGGGGGGGGCACTGAAGCTTTCTTT | CASSLGTGGGTEAFF
TRBJ2-1 | NA | TRBD2 | TRBV11-2 | TGTGCCAGCAGTGGTCTGGGAACTAGCGGGTTAGAGGAGCAGTTCTTC | CASSGLGTSGLEEQFF
TRBJ2-3 | NA | NA | TRBV30 | TGTGCCTGGACCCTGGGGGGGGCGCGGACAGATACGCAGTATTTT | CAWTLGGARTDTQYF
TRBJ1-5 | NA | NA | TRBV28 | TGTGCCAGCAGATCACAGGGCGGGCAGCCCCAGCATTTT | CASRSQGGQPQHF
TRBJ2-6 | NA | NA | TRBV3-1/TRBV3-2 | TGTGCCAGCAGCCAACCGGGTTTCTCTGGGGCCAACGTCCTGACTTTC | CASSQPGFSGANVLTF
TRBJ2-2 | NA | NA | TRBV28 | TGTGCCAGCAGTTTAGGGCAGGGGTCGACCGGGGAGCTGTTTTTT | CASSLGQGSTGELFF
TRBJ1-2 | NA | TRBD1 | TRBV3-1/TRBV3-2 | TGTGCCAGCAGACAGGGGACTAACTATGGCTACACCTTC | CASRQGTNYGYTF
TRBJ1-5 | NA | NA | TRBV7-2 | TGTGCCAGCAGCTTAGATGGGCCCTCGTTCCAGCCCCAGCATTTT | CASSLDGPSFQPQHF
TRBJ1-1 | NA | TRBD1 | TRBV28 | TGTGCCAGCAGTTTGCCCCGGGGACAGTACACTGAAGCTTTCTTT | CASSLPRGQYTEAFF
TRBJ1-4 | NA | NA | TRBV18 | TGTGCCAGCTCACCACGTCCGGGGGATGCAACTAATGAAAAACTGTTTTTT | CASSPRPGDATNEKLFF
TRBJ1-1 | NA | NA | TRBV3-1/TRBV3-2 | TGTGCCAGCAGCCACAGGGTGAAAACGGAGACTGAAGCTTTCTTT | CASSHRVKTETEAFF
TRBJ1-5 | few | NA | TRBV6-5 | TGTGCCAGCAGCAAGGGACAACCCAATCAGCCCCAGCATTTT | CASSKGQPNQPQHF
TRBJ2-3 | NA | TRBD2 | TRBV28 | TGTGCCAGCAGTTTTCTAGCGGGGACAGATACGCAGTATTTT | CASSFLAGTDTQYF
TRBJ2-7 | NA | NA | TRBV7-8 | TGTGCCAGCAGCTCCTATTACGAGCAGTACTTC | CASSSYYEQYF
TRBJ2-7 | NA | NA | TRBV3-1/TRBV3-2 | TGTGCCAGCAGGGGCAGCTACGAGCAGTACTTC | CASRGSYEQYF